Below are 23 T cell receptor beta chains sequenced from a single sample in a study of blood T cell repertoires in COVID-19. Produced via immunoSEQ multiplex PCR; TCRdb's table is partial and in-frame only. The table records 330,000 or so clones, about 89% of them present only once. The specimen was PBMCs or T cells enriched from blood (not recorded which). These receptors came from a man between 40 and 49 years old in a cohort exposed to, infected with or recovered from COVID-19 (not recorded which).

The gene calls are TRBV28 and TRBJ2-7, with 10 bases lining up with TRBD1. After removal of 6 bases from V and 1 base from J, the junction contained 6 bases not matched to a gene. Germline-derived CDR1 and CDR2 are MDHEN and SYDVKM. CDR3 size: 15 residues. The CDR3 loop is CASRKDRGYSYEQYF. In DNA, the CDR3 is TGTGCCAGCAGAAAGGACAGGGGGTATTCCTACGAGCAGTACTTC. The variable domain in full, with the rest retrieved from reference TRBV28 and TRBJ2-7, is DVKVTQSSRYLVKRTGEKVFLECVQDMDHENMFWYRQDPGLGLRLIYFSYDVKMKEKGDIPEGYSVSREKKERFSLILESASTNQTSMYLCASRKDRGYSYEQYFGPGTRLTVT.

V usage is TRBV15 and J usage is TRBJ2-5; 9 bases are shared with TRBD1. This CDR3 spans 16 amino acids. CDR1 and CDR2 from the germline V gene are LNHNV and YYDKDF (reference sequence). The trim removed 1 base at V and 4 bases at J, leaving 7 bases unmatched. The CDR3: CATSRAGTGLLETQYF. Here the CDR3 DNA reads TGTGCCACCAGCAGAGCCGGGACAGGGTTGTTAGAGACCCAGTACTTC.

The J gene is TRBJ1-2, the V gene TRBV23-1, with D perhaps TRBD1 (6 bases). TRBV23-1 is identified as an open reading frame with a role that is uncertain. The V and J ends lost 2 bases and 5 bases respectively, with 12 bases between them. This CDR3 spans 14 amino acids. The CDR3: CASSQGGVKYGYTF. The CDR3 DNA is TGCGCCAGCAGTCAAGGGGGCGTCAAGTATGGCTACACCTTC.

The chain joins TRBV11-1 to TRBJ2-7, with 10 bases fitting TRBD1. This CDR3 has 16 residues. The junction had 9 bases not matched to a gene; V was cut back by 3 bases and J by 4 bases. Germline V gene sequence: CDR1 SGHAT, CDR2 FQDESV (reference sequence). CDR3 sequence (DNA): TGTGCCAGCAGCTTCACAGGGACAGGGGAAGGGTACGAGCAGTACTTC. It yields the protein CASSFTGTGEGYEQYF.

The V and J genes are TRBV10-2 and TRBJ1-2, with D hard to call. The germline CDR1 and CDR2 sequences are WSHSY and SAAADI. The germline V and J ends were trimmed by 0 bases and 3 bases, with 17 bases remaining between them. This CDR3 is built from 17 residues. The CDR3 sequence is CASSESTSLLRDYGYTF. CDR3 nucleotides: TGCGCCAGCAGTGAGTCGACCTCTCTCCTGAGGGACTATGGCTACACCTTC.

The chain employs TRBV10-3 and TRBJ2-3, with D possibly being TRBD2 (5 bases). Trimming cost V 8 bases and J 5 bases, with 17 bases left between them. Germline lookup yields CDR1 ENHRY and CDR2 SYGVKD. CDR3 length: 14 residues. CDR3 sequence: CAIALPGFQDTQYF. DNA of the CDR3: TGTGCCATCGCCCTTCCGGGATTCCAAGATACGCAGTATTTT.

This sequence joins TRBV5-6 and TRBJ2-7; TRBD2 matches at 9 bases. V lost 0 bases and J lost 7; bases outside the gene matches: 8. The CDR3 runs to 15 residues. Germline V gene data show CDR1 as SGHDT and CDR2 as YYEEEE. The CDR3 bases are TGTGCCAGCAGCTTGGTGGGGACTAGCCCCGGGGAGCAGTACTTC. Translation: CASSLVGTSPGEQYF.

This chain uses TRBV7-9 with TRBJ2-3; no definite D call. Germline V gene data show CDR1 as SEHNR and CDR2 as FQNEAQ (reference sequence). This CDR3 has 12 amino acids. Trimming removed 6 bases at V and 4 bases at J, with 8 bases between. The CDR3 DNA reads TGTGCCAGCAGTTATTCCTCAGATACGCAGTATTTT. It codes for CASSYSSDTQYF.

The chain carries TRBV12-5 and TRBJ2-3; D remains ambiguous. Looked up from germline, CDR1 is LGHNT and CDR2 is FRNRAP. V was trimmed by 1 base and J by 4 bases, leaving 9 bases between them. The CDR3 contains 14 residues. The CDR3 loop reads CASGLGLGADTQYF. The CDR3 DNA reads TGTGCTAGTGGTTTGGGATTGGGCGCAGATACGCAGTATTTT.

The rearrangement links TRBV19 to TRBJ2-7, with D perhaps TRBD1 (6 bases). In germline, CDR1 is LNHDA, CDR2 SQIVND (reference sequence). The CDR3 is 15 residues long. V lost 3 bases and J 2 bases, leaving 14 bases between the germline ends. The CDR3 DNA is TGTGCCAGTAGTATGTCCAGGGGACCCACCTACGAGCAGTACTTC. Its protein product is CASSMSRGPTYEQYF.

Notes on this clone: The same CDR3 can be traced to other DNA sequences in this sample. The rearrangement uses TRBV25-1 and TRBJ1-6, with 8 bases identical to TRBD1. CDR1 and CDR2 from the germline V gene are MGHDK and SYGVNS. This CDR3 spans 14 amino acids. Trimming at V came to 6 bases and at J to 4 bases, leaving 2 bases not matched to a gene. The CDR3 coding sequence is TGTGCCAGCAGAGGACAGGGTTATAATTCACCCCTCCACTTT. It translates to CASRGQGYNSPLHF.

This clone was seen more than once but under ten times. The rearrangement joins TRBV24-1 to TRBJ2-3; 14 bases are a match to TRBD2. This CDR3 spans 16 amino acids. Germline values: CDR1 KGHDR, CDR2 SFDVKD. The ends lost 2 bases at V and 8 bases at J; junction bases unmatched: 5. The chain's CDR3 is CATSDSGLAGARTQYF. The CDR3 bases are TGTGCCACCAGTGATTCGGGACTAGCGGGAGCCCGTACGCAGTATTTT.

The J gene is TRBJ2-2, the V gene TRBV6-1; D remains ambiguous. Trimming cost V 2 bases and J 6 bases, with 7 bases left between them. This CDR3 is 13 amino acids long. The germline V gene has CDR1 MNHNS and CDR2 SASEGT. The CDR3 bases are TGTGCCAGCAGTGAAAATTCTTCCGGGGAGCTGTTTTTT. This encodes CASSENSSGELFF.

The CDR3 bases are TGTGCCTGGAGTAACAGGGGCTTCAATCAGCCCCAGCATTTT. The encoded protein is CAWSNRGFNQPQHF. This chain connects TRBV30 to TRBJ1-5; 7 positions match TRBD1. Per germline, CDR1 GTSNPN and CDR2 SVGIG (reference sequence). The length of the CDR3 is 14 residues. Unmatched junction bases numbered 4, after V lost 2 bases and J lost 3 bases.

V and J are TRBV9 and TRBJ2-3; D is unclear. Trimming took off 0 bases at V and 2 bases at J, with 19 bases between the two ends. The CDR3 contains 18 residues. Germline CDR1 is SGDLS and CDR2 is YYNGEE. The CDR3 coding sequence is TGTGCCAGCAGCGTAGGAGGTTCTCCTAGTCGCCTCACAGATACGCAGTATTTT. Amino acids: CASSVGGSPSRLTDTQYF. Variable domain in full (rest from reference TRBV9 and TRBJ2-3): DSGVTQTPKHLITATGQRVTLRCSPRSGDLSVYWYQQSLDQGLQFLIQYYNGEERAKGNILERFSAQQFPDLHSELNLSSLELGDSALYFCASSVGGSPSRLTDTQYFGPGTRLTVL.

The chain joins TRBV28 to TRBJ1-5; maybe TRBD1 (5 bases). V was trimmed by 2 bases and J by 3 bases, leaving 11 bases between them. CDR3 length: 15 amino acids. Germline lookup yields CDR1 MDHEN and CDR2 SYDVKM. CDR3 nucleotides: TGTGCCAGCAGTTTAGGCGGGGGACTCAATCAGCCCCAGCATTTT. Translation: CASSLGGGLNQPQHF.

The rearrangement links TRBV20-1 to TRBJ2-5; 12 bases map to TRBD2. This CDR3 has 14 residues. The V gene's germline CDR1 is DFQATT and CDR2 SNEGSKA (reference sequence). The V gene end was trimmed by 3 bases and the J gene end by 2 bases; junction bases not matched to a gene: 1. CDR3 loop: CSASGLAGQETQYF. The CDR3 DNA reads as TGCAGTGCTAGTGGACTAGCGGGGCAAGAGACCCAGTACTTC.

The chain has TRBV2 and TRBJ1-1; TRBD1 might be the D (5 bases). V shed 1 base and J shed 8 bases, with 17 bases lying between them. Germline lookup yields CDR1 SNHLY and CDR2 FYNNEI. The CDR3 contains 15 residues. In DNA form, the CDR3 reads TGTGCCAGCAGTGAAGTGCGGACACTGAGAATAGAAGCTTTCTTT. Translation gives CASSEVRTLRIEAFF. The whole variable domain, filled in from reference TRBV2 and TRBJ1-1, reads EPEVTQTPSHQVTQMGQEVILRCVPISNHLYFYWYRQILGQKVEFLVSFYNNEISEKSEIFDDQFSVERPDGSNFTLKIRSTKLEDSAMYFCASSEVRTLRIEAFFGQGTRLTVV.

The genes are TRBV7-2 and TRBJ2-3; 14 bases line up with TRBD2. CDR3 length: 14 amino acids. The germline V gene has CDR1 SGHTA and CDR2 FQGNSA. The V and J ends lost 6 bases and 7 bases, in that order; junction bases with no gene match: 3. DNA for the CDR3: TGTGCCAGCAGTGGGACTAGCGGGAGTCATACGCAGTATTTT. Translated: CASSGTSGSHTQYF.

There are a few counts of this clone. CDR3 residues: CASTGIDRANTGELFF. CDR3 nucleotides: TGCGCCAGCACCGGCATTGACAGGGCTAACACCGGGGAGCTGTTTTTT. V and J are TRBV23-1 and TRBJ2-2; 7 nucleotides line up with TRBD1. TRBV23-1 is sorted into the ORF group, with uncertain function. This CDR3 contains 16 residues. Losses at the gene ends were 7 bases for V and 2 bases for J; bases not matched to a gene: 10.

This chain joins TRBV5-4 and TRBJ2-5; 8 bases match TRBD2. The CDR3 covers 17 residues. CDR1 is SGHNT and CDR2 is YYREEE in the germline V gene (reference sequence). V lost 4 bases to trimming and J lost 2 bases; unmatched junction nucleotides: 13. The CDR3 sequence is CASSRAEREKRQETQYF. CDR3 bases: TGTGCCAGCAGCCGAGCGGAGCGGGAGAAGCGGCAAGAGACCCAGTACTTC.

The chain has TRBV7-2 and TRBJ1-4, with a tentative D call TRBD1 (5 bases). The CDR3 runs to 14 residues. V dropped 3 bases and J dropped 8 bases, with 13 bases sitting between them. Germline V lookup: CDR1 SGHTA, CDR2 FQGNSA. CDR3 DNA: TGTGCCAGCAGCTTGGCAGGGTGGGGAGAAAAACTGTTTTTT. Translation gives CASSLAGWGEKLFF.

With regard to this clone: The identical CDR3 is also encoded by other nucleotide sequences in the sample. The chain employs TRBV14 and TRBJ1-1; TRBD1 matches at 7 bases. After removal of 4 bases from V and 2 bases from J, the junction contained 1 base not matched to a gene. CDR3 length: 13 residues. Germline V lookup: CDR1 SGHDN, CDR2 FVKESK. The CDR3 DNA reads TGTGCCAGCAGCCGACAGGGTAACACTGAAGCTTTCTTT. Amino acid sequence: CASSRQGNTEAFF.